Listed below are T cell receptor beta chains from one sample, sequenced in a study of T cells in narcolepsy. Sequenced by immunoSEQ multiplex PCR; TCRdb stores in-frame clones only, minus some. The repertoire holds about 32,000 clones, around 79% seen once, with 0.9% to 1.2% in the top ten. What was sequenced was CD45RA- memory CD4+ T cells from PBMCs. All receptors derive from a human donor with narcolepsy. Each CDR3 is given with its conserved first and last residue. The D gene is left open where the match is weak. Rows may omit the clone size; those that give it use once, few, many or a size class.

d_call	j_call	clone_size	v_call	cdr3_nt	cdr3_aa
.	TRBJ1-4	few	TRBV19	TGTGCCAGTGGATCTAAGGGGAACGAAAAACTGTTTTTT	CASGSKGNEKLFF
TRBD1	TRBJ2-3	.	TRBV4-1	TGCGCCAGCAGCCAAGGACAGGGAGTGGGCACAGATACGCAGTATTTT	CASSQGQGVGTDTQYF
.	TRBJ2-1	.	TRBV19	TGTGCCAGTAGACCCGTACAGGCGGGTGAGCAGTTCTTC	CASRPVQAGEQFF
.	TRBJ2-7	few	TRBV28	TGTGCCATCCTCAGCGCGTCCTACGAGCAGTACTTC	CAILSASYEQYF
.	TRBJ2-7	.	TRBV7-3	TGTGCCAGCAGCCCCCCGGCAGGAGGCCGGCAATACTTC	CASSPPAGGRQYF
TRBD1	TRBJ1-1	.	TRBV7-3	TGTGCCAGCAGCTTCCAACCCATCTACAGGGGTGGGTCGAACACTGAAGCTTTCTTT	CASSFQPIYRGGSNTEAFF
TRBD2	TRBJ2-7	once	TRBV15	TGTGCCACCAGCACAGGGACTAGCGGCTCCTACGAGCAGTACTTC	CATSTGTSGSYEQYF
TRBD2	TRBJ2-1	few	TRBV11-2	TGTGCCAGCAGCTTACTGGGGGGGAGTTACAATGAGCAGTTCTTC	CASSLLGGSYNEQFF
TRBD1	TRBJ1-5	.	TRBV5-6	TGTGCCAGCAGCCGGGCAGGGGGCTATGTTCAGCCCCAGCATTTT	CASSRAGGYVQPQHF
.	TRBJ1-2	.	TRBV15	TGTGCCACCAGCAGGGGGGGTAACTATGGCTACACCTTC	CATSRGGNYGYTF
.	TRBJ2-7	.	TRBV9	TGTGCCAGCAGCCCCCGGGACGGCTACGAGCAGTACTTC	CASSPRDGYEQYF
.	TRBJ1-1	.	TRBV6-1	TGTGCCAGCAGAGGACACGCCAGGTCGAACACTGAAGCTTTCTTT	CASRGHARSNTEAFF
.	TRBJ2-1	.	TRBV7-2	TGTGCCAGCAGCTTAGATTGGGGAGTCGCCTACAATGAGCAGTTCTTC	CASSLDWGVAYNEQFF
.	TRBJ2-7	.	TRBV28	TGTGCCAGCAGCCCCGGAGCTTACGAGCAGTACTTC	CASSPGAYEQYF
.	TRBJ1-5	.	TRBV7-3	TGTGCCAGCAGCTTAATCGGTCGACAGGGCAATCAGCCCCAGCATTTT	CASSLIGRQGNQPQHF
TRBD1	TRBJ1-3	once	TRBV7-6	TGTGCCAGCAGCTTAGGGGACAGGCAATATTTT	CASSLGDRQYF
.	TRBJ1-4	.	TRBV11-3	TGTGCCAGCAGCTTCCAGAAGAATGAAAAACTGTTTTTT	CASSFQKNEKLFF
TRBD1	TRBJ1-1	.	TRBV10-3	TGTGCCATCCGTCGGACAGGGGCAGGGGAAGCTTTCTTT	CAIRRTGAGEAFF
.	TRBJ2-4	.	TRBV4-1	TGCGCCAGCAGCCCGACCCTGAGGGAAAACATTCAGTACTTC	CASSPTLRENIQYF
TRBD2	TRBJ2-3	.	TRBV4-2	TGTGCCAGCAGCACCCGGACTAGCGGGAGCGCAGATACGCAGTATTTT	CASSTRTSGSADTQYF
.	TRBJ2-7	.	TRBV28	TGTGCCAGCACCCCCTTGGGGGCGCTATCCTACGAGCAGTACTTC	CASTPLGALSYEQYF
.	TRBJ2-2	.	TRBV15	TGTGCCACCAGCAAACCCGGGACTCAGAACACCGGGGAGCTGTTTTTT	CATSKPGTQNTGELFF
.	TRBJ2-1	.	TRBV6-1	TGTGCCAGCAGTGAATTGGTTGTCCGCTACAATGAGCAGTTCTTC	CASSELVVRYNEQFF
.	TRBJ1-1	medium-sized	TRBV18	TGTGCCAGCTCACCATTACCCACGGGGGGGGCCACTGAAGCTTTCTTT	CASSPLPTGGATEAFF
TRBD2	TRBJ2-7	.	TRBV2	TGTGCCAGCAGTTCTTCTACTAGCGGGATCTCCTACGAGCAGTACTTC	CASSSSTSGISYEQYF
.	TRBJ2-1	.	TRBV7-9	TGTGCCAGCAGCTTAGGGGGCGCGTCTGTGCAGAATGAGCAGTTCTTC	CASSLGGASVQNEQFF